These T cell receptor beta chains were read from a single sample in a study of cytotoxic CD8 clonotypes in ibrutinib-treated CLL. This table comes from immunoSEQ multiplex PCR, and its TCRdb copy is limited to in-frame clones, with some not included. This sample yields 35,000 to 40,000 clones, of which 70% to 75% are seen a single time; around 15% belongs to the top ten. The source material was PBMCs, sampled at disease progression, from a patient treated with ibrutinib. All receptors come from a human donor with chronic lymphocytic leukemia. CDR3s include the opening cysteine and the closing phenylalanine or tryptophan. D genes are given only for firm matches. A row's size may be missing; if present it is once, few, many or a size class.

V: TRBV19; size: -; D: TRBD2; J: TRBJ2-7; CDR3: CASSALAGGYEQYF; DNA: TGTGCCAGTAGTGCCCTAGCGGGGGGCTACGAGCAGTACTTC
V: TRBV5-4; size: -; D: TRBD2; J: TRBJ2-7; CDR3: CASSSGGSRNEQYF; DNA: TGTGCCAGCAGCTCGGGGGGTAGCAGAAACGAGCAGTACTTC
V: TRBV19; size: -; D: -; J: TRBJ1-5; CDR3: CASSKGGRGNQPQHF; DNA: TGTGCCAGTAGTAAGGGGGGTCGGGGTAATCAGCCCCAGCATTTT
V: TRBV13; size: -; D: TRBD2; J: TRBJ2-3; CDR3: CASSQTSGTDTQYF; DNA: TGTGCCAGCAGCCAGACTAGCGGCACAGATACGCAGTATTTT
V: TRBV10-1; size: -; D: -; J: TRBJ2-7; CDR3: CASSGGGPQYF; DNA: TGCGCCAGCAGTGGTGGCGGCCCTCAGTACTTC
V: TRBV6-5; size: -; D: TRBD2; J: TRBJ2-1; CDR3: CASSLAGGPGAFF; DNA: TGTGCCAGCAGTCTAGCGGGGGGACCTGGCGCTTTCTTC
V: TRBV10-3; size: once; D: -; J: TRBJ2-2; CDR3: CAISEDRQVGELFF; DNA: TGTGCCATCAGTGAGGACAGGCAGGTCGGGGAGCTGTTTTTT
V: TRBV4-2; size: -; D: -; J: TRBJ2-5; CDR3: CASSQDLAGRETQYF; DNA: TGTGCCAGCAGCCAAGATCTGGCAGGGAGGGAGACCCAGTACTTC
V: TRBV5-4; size: -; D: TRBD1; J: TRBJ1-2; CDR3: CASSPGQNIYGYTF; DNA: TGTGCCAGCAGCCCGGGACAGAACATCTATGGCTACACCTTC
V: TRBV10-3; size: few; D: -; J: TRBJ2-7; CDR3: CAISEGGYEQYF; DNA: TGTGCCATCAGTGAGGGGGGCTACGAGCAGTACTTC
V: TRBV11-2; size: -; D: -; J: TRBJ2-5; CDR3: CASTRPQETQYF; DNA: TGTGCCAGCACCCGGCCCCAAGAGACCCAGTACTTC
V: TRBV6-6; size: -; D: -; J: TRBJ2-5; CDR3: CASSGVYETQYF; DNA: TGTGCCAGCAGTGGGGTCTACGAGACCCAGTACTTC
V: TRBV6-5; size: -; D: TRBD2; J: TRBJ2-1; CDR3: CASSYAFGGGNEQFF; DNA: TGTGCCAGCAGTTACGCTTTTGGGGGGGGCAATGAGCAGTTCTTC
V: TRBV5-1; size: -; D: TRBD2; J: TRBJ2-5; CDR3: CASRGGETQYF; DNA: TGCGCCAGCCGGGGGGGAGAGACCCAGTACTTC
V: TRBV4-1; size: -; D: -; J: TRBJ2-5; CDR3: CASSQMSQETQYF; DNA: TGCGCCAGCAGCCAAATGTCCCAAGAGACCCAGTACTTC
V: TRBV11-2; size: -; D: -; J: TRBJ2-3; CDR3: CASSLAQGWADTQYF; DNA: TGTGCCAGCAGCTTAGCGCAGGGTTGGGCAGATACGCAGTATTTT
V: TRBV5-1; size: -; D: TRBD1; J: TRBJ1-4; CDR3: CASSFAGTGGFEKLFF; DNA: TGCGCCAGCAGCTTCGCCGGGACAGGGGGTTTTGAAAAACTGTTTTTT
V: TRBV2; size: -; D: -; J: TRBJ2-6; CDR3: CASSVGQRTGANVLTF; DNA: TGTGCCAGCAGCGTGGGACAAAGGACCGGGGCCAACGTCCTGACTTTC
V: TRBV7-9; size: -; D: -; J: TRBJ1-5; CDR3: CASSDSYQPQHF; DNA: TGTGCCAGCAGCGATTCGTATCAGCCCCAGCATTTT
V: TRBV7-9; size: -; D: -; J: TRBJ2-7; CDR3: CASNGGGSYYEQYF; DNA: TGTGCCAGCAACGGCGGCGGAAGTTACTACGAGCAGTACTTC
V: TRBV5-6; size: few; D: -; J: TRBJ2-2; CDR3: CASSLVDTGELFF; DNA: TGTGCCAGCAGCTTGGTTGACACCGGGGAGCTGTTTTTT
V: TRBV6-5; size: many; D: TRBD2; J: TRBJ2-7; CDR3: CATEGTSDSYEQYF; DNA: TGTGCCACCGAGGGAACTAGCGACTCCTACGAGCAGTACTTC
V: TRBV6-5; size: once; D: -; J: TRBJ1-2; CDR3: CASSPTGTLHGYTF; DNA: TGTGCCAGCAGTCCGACCGGGACCCTGCATGGCTACACCTTC
V: TRBV2; size: few; D: TRBD2; J: TRBJ2-3; CDR3: CASRFVAGGPGDTQYF; DNA: TGTGCCAGCAGATTTGTAGCGGGGGGCCCGGGAGATACGCAGTATTTT
V: TRBV15; size: -; D: -; J: TRBJ1-1; CDR3: CATSRAERGTEAFF; DNA: TGTGCCACCAGCAGAGCGGAGCGTGGGACTGAAGCTTTCTTT
V: TRBV7-9; size: -; D: -; J: TRBJ1-5; CDR3: CASSLAANQPQHF; DNA: TGTGCCAGCAGCCTGGCGGCCAATCAGCCCCAGCATTTT
V: TRBV29-1; size: -; D: -; J: TRBJ1-3; CDR3: CSVGTGLSGNTIYF; DNA: TGCAGCGTTGGCACAGGGCTCTCTGGAAACACCATATATTTT
V: TRBV2; size: -; D: -; J: TRBJ1-1; CDR3: CASSGQEGTEAFF; DNA: TGTGCCAGCAGTGGCCAGGAGGGCACTGAAGCTTTCTTT
V: TRBV7-6; size: -; D: -; J: TRBJ2-1; CDR3: CASSLRETSREFF; DNA: TGTGCCAGCAGCTTAAGGGAGACCTCCCGGGAGTTCTTC
V: TRBV10-3; size: few; D: -; J: TRBJ1-1; CDR3: CAISEPGTANTEAFF; DNA: TGTGCCATCAGTGAGCCCGGGACCGCGAACACTGAAGCTTTCTTT
V: TRBV10-3; size: -; D: -; J: TRBJ2-7; CDR3: CAIRDPGLSSYEQYF; DNA: TGTGCCATCAGGGACCCGGGACTCAGCTCCTACGAGCAGTACTTC
V: TRBV5-6; size: -; D: -; J: TRBJ2-7; CDR3: CASSSRWVGVYEQYF; DNA: TGTGCCAGCAGCTCCCGTTGGGTCGGGGTCTACGAGCAGTACTTC
V: TRBV10-3; size: -; D: -; J: TRBJ1-5; CDR3: CATEQHDSNQPQHF; DNA: TGTGCCACCGAACAGCACGATAGCAATCAGCCCCAGCATTTT
V: TRBV15; size: -; D: -; J: TRBJ2-3; CDR3: CATSRAGSSATDTQYF; DNA: TGTGCCACCAGCAGAGCTGGGTCCTCTGCCACAGATACGCAGTATTTT
V: TRBV5-4; size: -; D: -; J: TRBJ1-1; CDR3: CASSREQSEAFF; DNA: TGTGCCAGCAGCAGGGAGCAAAGTGAAGCTTTCTTT
V: TRBV15; size: few; D: -; J: TRBJ2-1; CDR3: CATSRDLRGSGVDEQFF; DNA: TGTGCCACCAGCAGAGACCTCCGGGGATCAGGGGTGGATGAGCAGTTCTTC
V: TRBV10-3; size: -; D: TRBD1; J: TRBJ1-2; CDR3: CAISESGQGAAGYTF; DNA: TGTGCCATCAGTGAGTCGGGACAGGGGGCCGCCGGCTACACCTTC
V: TRBV19; size: -; D: -; J: TRBJ2-1; CDR3: CASSWRGRDNEQFF; DNA: TGTGCCAGTAGTTGGAGGGGACGGGACAATGAGCAGTTCTTC
V: TRBV27; size: -; D: -; J: TRBJ1-5; CDR3: CASSFNWGQPQHF; DNA: TGTGCCAGCAGTTTTAATTGGGGGCAGCCCCAGCATTTT
V: TRBV5-5; size: -; D: -; J: TRBJ2-7; CDR3: CASSLSTGPHVYEQYF; DNA: TGTGCCAGCAGCTTGAGCACAGGTCCCCACGTTTACGAGCAGTACTTC
V: TRBV5-6; size: once; D: TRBD1; J: TRBJ1-5; CDR3: CASSTGQGGYSNQPQHF; DNA: TGTGCCAGCAGCACTGGACAGGGGGGTTATAGCAATCAGCCCCAGCATTTT
V: TRBV27; size: -; D: -; J: TRBJ2-7; CDR3: CASSLQPGAGSYEQYF; DNA: TGTGCCAGCAGTTTACAGCCAGGGGCCGGGTCCTACGAGCAGTACTTC
V: TRBV6-4; size: -; D: -; J: TRBJ2-2; CDR3: CASSGDLGTGELFF; DNA: TGTGCCAGCAGCGGGGACTTGGGCACCGGGGAGCTGTTTTTT
V: TRBV5-1; size: -; D: TRBD2; J: TRBJ2-3; CDR3: CASSLPSGGETDTQYF; DNA: TGCGCCAGCAGCTTACCGAGCGGGGGAGAGACAGATACGCAGTATTTT
V: TRBV5-5; size: -; D: -; J: TRBJ2-5; CDR3: CASSFPGKETQYF; DNA: TGTGCCAGCAGCTTCCCAGGGAAAGAGACCCAGTACTTC
V: TRBV6-5; size: -; D: TRBD2; J: TRBJ2-7; CDR3: CASKTSGGIYEQYF; DNA: TGTGCCAGCAAGACTAGCGGGGGGATCTACGAGCAGTACTTC
V: TRBV9; size: few; D: -; J: TRBJ1-1; CDR3: CASSPRGGFEVEAFF; DNA: TGTGCCAGCAGCCCGAGGGGAGGGTTCGAAGTTGAAGCTTTCTTT
V: TRBV5-4; size: -; D: TRBD1; J: TRBJ1-2; CDR3: CASSPTGARGYTF; DNA: TGTGCCAGCAGCCCGACAGGGGCCAGGGGCTACACCTTC
V: TRBV6-6; size: once; D: TRBD1; J: TRBJ1-4; CDR3: CASSDGGTGNEKLFF; DNA: TGTGCCAGCAGTGATGGGGGGACAGGGAATGAAAAACTGTTTTTT
V: TRBV5-4; size: -; D: TRBD1; J: TRBJ2-2; CDR3: CASSLGLQGAGELFF; DNA: TGTGCCAGCAGCTTGGGGCTCCAGGGGGCCGGGGAGCTGTTTTTT
V: TRBV19; size: -; D: TRBD1; J: TRBJ1-2; CDR3: CASSTQPQGAQGGYTF; DNA: TGTGCCAGTAGTACTCAACCACAGGGGGCGCAGGGTGGCTACACCTTC
V: TRBV9; size: -; D: -; J: TRBJ1-4; CDR3: CASSVDGRGEKLFF; DNA: TGTGCCAGCAGCGTAGACGGCAGGGGAGAAAAACTGTTTTTT
V: TRBV2; size: -; D: TRBD2; J: TRBJ2-7; CDR3: CASSGLAGEFYEQYF; DNA: TGTGCCAGCAGTGGACTAGCGGGGGAATTCTACGAGCAGTACTTC
V: TRBV6-1; size: -; D: -; J: TRBJ2-1; CDR3: CASSEAIGTLDEQFF; DNA: TGTGCCAGCAGTGAAGCAATAGGGACGTTGGATGAGCAGTTCTTC
V: TRBV2; size: -; D: TRBD2; J: TRBJ2-1; CDR3: CASGLNLAGEQFF; DNA: TGTGCCAGCGGCCTCAACCTAGCGGGGGAGCAGTTCTTC
V: TRBV5-1; size: -; D: -; J: TRBJ1-3; CDR3: CASSLPTVTGGNTIYF; DNA: TGCGCCAGCAGCTTACCGACCGTGACGGGTGGAAACACCATATATTTT
V: TRBV6-5; size: -; D: -; J: TRBJ2-7; CDR3: CASSYGAGSNEQYF; DNA: TGTGCCAGCAGTTACGGGGCAGGGAGTAACGAGCAGTACTTC